This entry lists 24 T cell receptor beta chains sequenced from one sample in a study of cytomegalovirus exposure and HLA in healthy donors. The primer mix had 60 Vbeta and 13 Jbeta primers. Assay used: immunoSEQ multiplex PCR; TCRdb lists only in-frame clones, some missing. The table shows 150,000 to 200,000 clones, with about 85% occurring only once. The sequencing sample was made of PBMCs. The receptors originated from a man younger than 35 in good health and CMV-seronegative.

This clone was seen only a few times. The CDR3 coding sequence is TGTGCCAGCAGCTTGGACAGGGGGTATGGCTACACCTTC. It translates to CASSLDRGYGYTF. J is TRBJ1-2 and V is TRBV5-4; 8 positions agree with TRBD1. Germline V gene lookup returns CDR1 SGHNT and CDR2 YYREEE (reference sequence). This CDR3 has 13 amino acids. Trimming cost V 0 bases and J 5 bases; bases outside gene matches: 0.

V and J are TRBV5-1 and TRBJ2-3; 11 bases fit TRBD2. The CDR3 runs 16 residues. Germline CDR1 reads SGHRS; CDR2 reads YFSETQ. V trimming: 2 bases; J trimming: 3 bases; junction bases outside the gene matches: 5. DNA for the CDR3: TGCGCCAGCAGCTTACCTGGGACTAGCGGAACAGATACGCAGTATTTT. Amino acid sequence: CASSLPGTSGTDTQYF.

The chain recombines TRBV7-9 with TRBJ1-2; 9 bases are a match to TRBD1. The CDR3 runs 13 residues. Looked up from germline, CDR1 is SEHNR and CDR2 is FQNEAQ (reference sequence). V lost 5 bases to trimming and J lost 6 bases; unmatched junction nucleotides: 4. CDR3 nucleotide sequence: TGTGCCAGCAGCCTAGGGACAGGGAATGGCTACACCTTC. This codes for CASSLGTGNGYTF.

The chain has TRBV28 and TRBJ2-7; 9 bases line up with TRBD1. V lost 4 bases to trimming and J lost 5 bases; unmatched junction nucleotides: 9. Germline CDR1 reads MDHEN; CDR2 reads SYDVKM. The CDR3 extends over 15 amino acids. CDR3 residues: CASSYLSTGGHEQYF. The DNA of the CDR3 is TGTGCCAGCAGTTACCTCTCGACAGGGGGGCACGAGCAGTACTTC.

The genes are TRBV6-5 and TRBJ1-2; the match to TRBD1 covers 12 bases. The length of the CDR3 is 14 residues. V lost 7 bases to trimming and J lost 6 bases; unmatched junction nucleotides: 6. In germline, CDR1 is MNHEY, CDR2 SVGAGI. This chain's CDR3 is CASMRDRGLDGYTF. The CDR3 nucleotides read TGTGCCAGCATGCGGGACAGGGGGCTAGATGGCTACACCTTC.

The genes are TRBV9 and TRBJ2-7; D is uncertain. Between the trimmed V and J ends, which lost 3 bases and 3 bases, there was a span of 7 bases. The CDR3 consists of 12 residues. CDR1 and CDR2 from the germline V gene are SGDLS and YYNGEE. The DNA of the CDR3 is TGTGCCAGCAGCGATGCTAGCTACGAGCAGTACTTC. Translating gives CASSDASYEQYF.

The chain uses TRBV11-2 and TRBJ1-1; possibly TRBD1 for D (6 bases). V was cut by 2 bases and J by 4 bases, with 11 bases left in between. The CDR3 extends over 14 amino acids. Germline CDR1 reads SGHAT; CDR2 reads FQNNGV. The CDR3 here is CASSLYRVATEAFF. The CDR3 DNA is TGTGCCAGCAGCTTATACAGGGTCGCCACTGAAGCTTTCTTT. Full variable domain (rest looked up from reference TRBV11-2 and TRBJ1-1): EAGVAQSPRYKIIEKRQSVAFWCNPISGHATLYWYQQILGQGPKLLIQFQNNGVVDDSQLPKDRFSAERLKGVDSTLKIQPAKLEDSAVYLCASSLYRVATEAFFGQGTRLTVV.

The rearrangement links TRBV6-6 to TRBJ1-3; TRBD1 matches 9 bases. V dropped 4 bases and J dropped 6; count of bases not matched to a gene: 7. The germline gives CDR1 MNHNY, CDR2 SVGAGI (reference sequence). The CDR3 consists of 15 residues. The CDR3 region is CASSSQTGGENTIYF. The CDR3, as DNA: TGTGCCAGCAGTTCCCAGACAGGGGGAGAAAACACCATATATTTT.

The chain joins TRBV7-2 to TRBJ2-7; D unclear. This CDR3 contains 13 residues. CDR1 and CDR2 (germline): SGHTA, FQGNSA. V was clipped by 5 bases and J by 3 bases, with 11 bases between them. The CDR3 region is CASSPRSIYEQYF. The CDR3, as DNA: TGTGCCAGCAGCCCTAGGTCAATCTACGAGCAGTACTTC.

V is TRBV7-3 and J is TRBJ2-2; 7 bases line up with TRBD2. Germline V gene sequence: CDR1 SGHTA, CDR2 FQGTGA. The V gene end was trimmed by 3 bases and the J gene end by 10 bases; junction bases not matched to a gene: 2. There are 12 residues in the CDR3. DNA of the CDR3: TGTGCCAGCAGCTTTGGGGGGGAGGAGCTGTTTTTT. Protein product: CASSFGGEELFF. The variable domain in full, completed from reference TRBV7-3 and TRBJ2-2, reads GAGVSQTPSNKVTEKGKYVELRCDPISGHTALYWYRQSLGQGPEFLIYFQGTGAADDSGLPNDRFFAVRPEGSVSTLKIQRTERGDSAVYLCASSFGGEELFFGEGSRLTVL.

The chain uses TRBV7-3 and TRBJ1-2, with TRBD1 identical over 9 bases. There are 15 residues in the CDR3. In germline, CDR1 is SGHTA, CDR2 FQGTGA. J lost 4 bases, V lost 0 bases, and 3 bases had no gene match. CDR3 in amino acids: CASSLTGQGIYGYTF. DNA of the CDR3: TGTGCCAGCAGCTTAACGGGACAGGGCATCTATGGCTACACCTTC.

This chain uses TRBV29-1 with TRBJ2-7; TRBD1 matches 9 bases. J gave up 5 bases and V 5 bases, and 7 bases lay outside the gene matches. CDR1 and CDR2 (germline): SQVTM, ANQGSEA. The CDR3 runs 13 residues. CDR3 residues: CSVRQGGRDEQYF. CDR3 DNA: TGCAGCGTTCGACAGGGGGGAAGGGACGAGCAGTACTTC.

The chain couples TRBV20-1 to TRBJ1-1, with D perhaps matching TRBD1 (5 bases). The V gene lost 5 bases and the J gene lost 4 bases, with 8 bases spanning the gap. This CDR3 is 11 amino acids long. CDR1 DFQATT and CDR2 SNEGSKA come from the germline V gene (reference sequence). CDR3 in DNA: TGCAGTGCTGCCAGGGTCACTGAAGCTTTCTTT. This codes for CSAARVTEAFF.

This chain connects TRBV7-6 to TRBJ1-5, with D uncertain. With 1 base removed from V and 6 bases from J, the gap between germline ends came to 7 bases. The CDR3 length is 13 residues. Per germline, CDR1 SGHVS and CDR2 FNYEAQ. The CDR3: CASSLERAQPQHF. Here the CDR3 DNA reads TGTGCCAGCAGCTTAGAGAGGGCTCAGCCCCAGCATTTT.

This chain's CDR3 is CASSLRQGFYGYTF. The CDR3 DNA is TGTGCCAGCAGTTTAAGACAGGGGTTTTATGGCTACACCTTC. The gene calls are TRBV27 and TRBJ1-2, with 8 bases identical to TRBD1. Trimming at V came to 2 bases and at J to 5 bases, leaving 4 bases not matched to a gene. CDR1 and CDR2 (germline): MNHEY, SMNVEV (reference sequence). The CDR3 runs to 14 residues.

The genes are TRBV10-3 and TRBJ1-2; weak D call: TRBD1 (6 bases). The germline gives CDR1 ENHRY, CDR2 SYGVKD. The CDR3 spans 15 residues. Trimming pared 10 bases from V and 6 bases from J, leaving 24 bases between. For the CDR3, the DNA is TGTGCCACCTCAGCGGGGACACGACCTAGGGATGGCTACACCTTC. Translation: CATSAGTRPRDGYTF.

The rearrangement joins TRBV10-3 to TRBJ2-3; tentative D call: TRBD2 (6 bases). Trimming cost V 4 bases and J 6 bases, with 11 bases left between them. Germline V gives CDR1 ENHRY, CDR2 SYGVKD. This CDR3 has 13 amino acids. Written as DNA, the CDR3 is TGTGCCATCAGTGTGGGGGGTGAGGATACGCAGTATTTT. Protein product: CAISVGGEDTQYF.

This rearrangement joins TRBV5-5 to TRBJ1-5; 9 positions match TRBD1. V was pared by 6 bases and J by 4 bases, with 2 bases of the junction left unmatched. CDR1 is SGHKS, CDR2 YYEKEE, per germline (reference sequence). CDR3 size: 13 residues. The CDR3: CASKGQGNQPQHF. The DNA of the CDR3 is TGTGCCAGCAAAGGACAGGGGAATCAGCCCCAGCATTTT. The full variable domain, with the rest looked up from reference TRBV5-5 and TRBJ1-5, is DAGVTQSPTHLIKTRGQQVTLRCSPISGHKSVSWYQQVLGQGPQFIFQYYEKEERGRGNFPDRFSARQFPNYSSELNVNALLLGDSALYLCASKGQGNQPQHFGDGTRLSIL.

This rearrangement joins TRBV5-6 to TRBJ2-1, with 7 bases matching TRBD2. Germline CDR1 reads SGHDT; CDR2 reads YYEEEE. V trimming: 0 bases; J trimming: 4 bases; junction bases outside the gene matches: 4. This CDR3 has 15 residues. The CDR3 DNA follows: TGTGCCAGCAGCTTGGGGCCGGGGGGATACAATGAGCAGTTCTTC. It yields the protein CASSLGPGGYNEQFF.

V is TRBV5-1 and J is TRBJ2-5; 8 bases agree with TRBD2. The CDR3 runs to 14 residues. With 4 bases clipped from V and 5 bases from J, the junction kept 7 bases outside the gene matches. Looked up from germline, CDR1 is SGHRS and CDR2 is YFSETQ. Here the CDR3 DNA reads TGCGCCAGCAGCCCGGGACTAGAACGCGAGACCCAGTACTTC. This encodes CASSPGLERETQYF.

This clone has a handful of counts. The chain uses TRBV28 and TRBJ1-1; weak D call: TRBD1 (6 bases). The germline V and J ends were trimmed by 5 bases and 0 bases, with 16 bases remaining between them. Germline lookup yields CDR1 MDHEN and CDR2 SYDVKM. The CDR3 totals 16 residues. CDR3 bases: TGTGCCAGCAGTATCAACAGGGTGGGGATGAACACTGAAGCTTTCTTT. It is translated as CASSINRVGMNTEAFF.

The V call is TRBV28, the J call TRBJ2-1, with 10 bases aligning to TRBD2. Germline assignment: CDR1 MDHEN and CDR2 SYDVKM. The CDR3 has 21 amino acids. V dropped 6 bases and J dropped 8; count of bases not matched to a gene: 28. The CDR3, as DNA: TGTGCCAGCAGAAGCAAACCTTCTAGCGGGAGATTCCCCTCCCATATATATGAGCAGTTCTTC. This translates into CASRSKPSSGRFPSHIYEQFF.

The chain joins TRBV27 to TRBJ1-2; D possibly corresponds to TRBD1 (6 bases). V was clipped by 0 bases and J by 3 bases, with 8 bases between them. CDR3 length equals 14 residues. CDR1 is MNHEY, CDR2 SMNVEV, per germline (reference sequence). CDR3 residues: CASSLSYRDYGYTF. As DNA, the CDR3 is TGTGCCAGCAGTTTATCCTACAGGGACTATGGCTACACCTTC.

The chain is built from TRBV7-8 and TRBJ2-1; 8 bases match TRBD2. This CDR3 has 15 residues. Per germline, CDR1 SGHVS and CDR2 FQNEAQ. Trimming cost V 2 bases and J 2 bases; bases outside gene matches: 2. The CDR3 spells CASSLRAGAYNEQFF. The CDR3, as DNA: TGTGCCAGCAGCTTAAGAGCGGGGGCCTACAATGAGCAGTTCTTC.